Shown below are 5 T cell receptor beta chains from a single sample sequenced in a study of T cell changes during pregnancy in multiple sclerosis. The method was immunoSEQ multiplex PCR; TCRdb's version includes in-frame clones alone and lacks a portion of them. The data show 20,000 to 25,000 clones, over 75% seen once. The source material was CD8+ T cells from peripheral blood mononuclear cells, sampled after pregnancy. The receptors were sampled from a female donor with multiple sclerosis, enrolled in a pregnancy study.

This chain links TRBV27 with TRBJ2-7, with TRBD1 matching 7 bases. Trimming at V came to 5 bases and at J to 3 bases, leaving 4 bases not matched to a gene. The CDR3 covers 13 residues. From germline, CDR1 is MNHEY and CDR2 SMNVEV (reference sequence). The chain's CDR3 is CASSHDRVYEQYF. The CDR3 DNA is TGTGCCAGCAGTCACGACAGGGTCTACGAGCAGTACTTC.

V usage is TRBV5-1 and J usage is TRBJ2-3, with a possible D match to TRBD2 (5 bases). The CDR3 loop spans 14 amino acids. Germline V lookup: CDR1 SGHRS, CDR2 YFSETQ. V was trimmed by 6 bases and J by 0 bases, leaving 11 bases between them. Written as DNA, the CDR3 is TGCGCCAGCAAGACGGAGGCGAGCACAGATACGCAGTATTTT. It codes for CASKTEASTDTQYF.

The chain uses TRBV13 and TRBJ2-5, with TRBD1 identical over 10 bases. Germline CDR1 PRHDT, CDR2 FYEKMQ (reference sequence). The CDR3 loop spans 15 amino acids. The V and J ends lost 6 bases and 2 bases, in that order; junction bases with no gene match: 6. CDR3 nucleotides: TGTGCCAGCAGTCCGCCGGGACAGGGGCAAGAGACCCAGTACTTC. Amino acid sequence: CASSPPGQGQETQYF.

This chain connects TRBV11-2 to TRBJ2-1; a possible D gene is TRBD2 (5 bases). V lost 6 bases, J lost 10 bases, and 16 bases lay in between. CDR3 length: 13 residues. Germline V lookup: CDR1 SGHAT, CDR2 FQNNGV. The CDR3 DNA reads TGTGCCAGCAGTCCACCGGGATTTTACGAGCAGTTCTTC. Amino acids: CASSPPGFYEQFF.

The chain carries TRBV13 and TRBJ2-6; 7 bases agree with TRBD2. The CDR3 consists of 19 residues. The junction had 14 bases not matched to a gene; V was cut back by 6 bases and J by 0 bases. Germline CDR1 and CDR2: PRHDT and FYEKMQ (reference sequence). The CDR3 sequence: CASSTWLGLTDSGANVLTF. The DNA of the CDR3 is TGTGCCAGCAGTACGTGGTTGGGACTAACCGACTCTGGGGCCAACGTCCTGACTTTC.